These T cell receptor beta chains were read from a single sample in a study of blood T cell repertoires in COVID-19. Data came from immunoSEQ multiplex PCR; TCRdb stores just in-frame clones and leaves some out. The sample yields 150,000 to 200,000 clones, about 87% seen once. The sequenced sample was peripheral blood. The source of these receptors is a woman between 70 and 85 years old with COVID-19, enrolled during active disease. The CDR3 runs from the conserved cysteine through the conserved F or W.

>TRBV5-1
CASSSGTGGPFTGELFF
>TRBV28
CALGTGNNSPLHF
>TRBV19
CASRVRLAGGNEQFF
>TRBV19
CASSIVGGRGNEQFF
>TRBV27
CASAYRESNQPQHF
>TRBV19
CASNRQGYNQPQHF
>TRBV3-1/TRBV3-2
CASSQFVTGNEKLFF
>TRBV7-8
CASSLDTGGYEQYF
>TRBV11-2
CASSLRTSGRAFMSYEQYF
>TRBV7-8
CASSLPPTPGVSPLHF
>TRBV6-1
CASSDPQGGYTF
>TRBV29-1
CSGGPGQLNTGELFF
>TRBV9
CASSVAPGTGGGMNTEAFF
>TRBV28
CASRPQGISNQPQHF
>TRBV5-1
CASSLGGELDEQYF
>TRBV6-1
CASSEGAVEQFF
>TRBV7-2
CASRAQGTSTDTQYF
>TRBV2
CASSASREYGYTF